This entry concerns a single TCR beta chain. This clonotype was picked up many times. Its antigen has not been determined. No base quality information exists; no much larger clone differs at one position. The meaning of the sample's time point label: patch test 1, 2 weeks after DPC sensitization. Reading the label with the study, this specimen's treatment or condition is: therapeutic diphenylcyclopropenone sensitization with weekly scalp DPC. Blood at each patch-test visit was drawn before the patch test was applied. Patients were eligible if aged 18 to 70, diagnosed with alopecia and judged suitable for DPC therapy, and pregnant patients were excluded. Total RNA was isolated from unfractionated whole blood collected in Tempus Blood RNA tubes. The method behind the library was RACE. Instrument used: NextSeq 500. During library preparation, unique molecular identifiers were attached to individual cDNA molecules so that TCRs could be counted in a quantitative, reproducible way. From each blood RNA sample, both TCR alpha and TCR beta chains were sequenced. The paper's processing steps were these. Samples had a median of 95,638 TCRs, with a range from roughly 23,224 to 700,000. The Decombinator software suite was used to annotate V, J and CDR3 in the TCR reads. For the PS versus PT1 abundance plots, all samples were subsampled to the same number of TCRs (28,000). TCRs were defined as expanded if absent before sensitization and observed at least eight times at the 2-week time point. TCRdb applied fastp at Q25 and MiXCR to the public reads, then kept only in-frame beta chains. Entries that share a CDR3 protein sequence are merged under the most common genes and DNA. The V and J calls were determined by TCRdb, not by the authors. This sample is represented by some 380,000 distinct CDR3 sequences; about 4.4% of them were singletons. Over 2% of the sample belongs to the ten largest clones.

This sample stems from a study of human T cells and chemical hapten exposure listed by TCRdb under 2021. Looking at the study overall: For sensitization, 2% DPC in acetone was applied to a roughly 2 cm by roughly 2 cm area of upper inner arm skin. Weekly therapeutic DPC doses were additionally applied to the scalp of patients throughout the roughly 23-week study period. Patch testing was done on the upper back using Finn chambers containing 0.01% DPC, and results were scored after 6 days according to International Contact Dermatitis Research Group standards. Alopecia areata with under or over 50% scalp involvement, alopecia totalis and alopecia universalis were represented in the patient cohort, which was mostly female. Libraries were pooled for sequencing, and variation in per-sample TCR yields was attributed mainly to small differences in library volumes within the pool. In alopecia patients, the study followed how the peripheral blood TCR repertoire changed in vivo over primary and secondary sensitization to diphenylcyclopropenone (DPC), a hapten. Blood samples were taken from patients before sensitization (week 0) and at 2, 6 and about 24 weeks after DPC sensitization. Under 30 alopecia patients gave blood for TCR sequencing at one to four time points (pre-sensitization, 2, 6 and 24 weeks). General study outcomes and caveats: A positive correlation was found between the number of PT1 expanded TCRs and patch test score, with significance reached at thresholds 8, 16 and 32 but not 4. After repeated subsampling, the strength of the expansion versus patch-test correlation and the threshold at which it became significant changed. Compared with pre-sensitization or healthy control sets, expanded TCRs formed significantly more large CDR3 similarity clusters, which is consistent with antigen-driven responses. DPC sensitization did not change how many TCRs were above 1 in 1000 frequency, and no evidence was found of alterations in global repertoire structure. Because all patients had alopecia, a presumed autoimmune disease, the immune response of the patients might differ from that of healthy individuals.

The input for sequencing was whole blood, taken in connection with sensitization to the hapten diphenylcyclopropenone (DPC). The clonotype originates from a woman aged 45-59 years with alopecia areata. Some clones in this sample may be carry-over from other donors' samples.

The CDR3 sequence is CASSFAEGTNEKLFF. The DNA reads as follows: TGTGCCAGCAGCTTTGCTGAAGGGACTAATGAAAAACTGTTTTTT. The chain couples TRBV7-9 to TRBJ1-4; the D gene is not confidently resolved. The CDR3 sequence holds 15 residues, the cysteine and phenylalanine included. Kept here is only the CDR3 DNA, which spans 45 bases and is read in frame from base 1. V is clipped by 3 bases and J by 2 bases, and the sequence between their germline boundaries is 10 bases long. CDR1 and CDR2 are drawn from the germline V gene (reference sequence): SEHNR, FQNEAQ.